The present entry profiles one TCR beta chain with its context. Its antigen remains unknown. The entry originates in a study of cytomegalovirus exposure and HLA in healthy donors. Looked up from germline, CDR1 is LGHNA and CDR2 is YSLEER. Trimming pared 3 bases from V and 3 bases from J, leaving 14 bases between. The CDR3 is 15 residues long. The study, taken as a whole, reports: CMV antigen specificity was confirmed in vitro for a few CMV-associated chains. Certain sequence variants were highly shared and formed a cluster, and this cluster was likely a sequencing artifact. TCR beta V- and J-gene trimming was later associated with a missense DCLRE1C variant. Rarity characterized most TCR sequences, yet some public TCRs appeared in many donors.

Amplification used 60 Vbeta primers and 13 Jbeta primers. The repertoire was sequenced with immunoSEQ multiplex PCR; TCRdb's copy has only in-frame clones and lacks some. The sample has some 140,000 clones; 8.9% are singletons. The source is a woman in her forties in good health and CMV-seropositive. The chain links TRBV4-3 to TRBJ1-2, with a possible D match to TRBD1 (6 bases). The sequenced sample consisted of PBMCs. The CDR3, as DNA: TGCGCCAGCAGCCAGCGACAGGCTTTGCACTATGGCTACACCTTC. It encodes CASSQRQALHYGYTF.